Listed below are T cell receptor beta chains from one sample, sequenced in a study of blood T cell repertoires in COVID-19. Clones were read by immunoSEQ multiplex PCR, and TCRdb kept only the in-frame ones, dropping some. This table holds just over 300,000 clones, roughly 87% found once. Sequencing input: PBMCs or T cells enriched from blood (not recorded which). These receptors were collected from a woman between 18 and 30 years old who had recovered from COVID-19. Both conserved end residues are part of each CDR3. Each record gives: J gene, CDR3 length, V gene, D gene, CDR3 protein, CDR3 DNA. A D gene is named only where the DNA matches it firmly.

J: TRBJ2-7; length: 13; V: TRBV28; D: NA; CDR3: CASSYRLAYEQYF; DNA: TGTGCCAGCAGTTACCGACTGGCCTACGAGCAGTACTTC
J: TRBJ1-1; length: 14; V: TRBV6-2/TRBV6-3; D: TRBD1; CDR3: CASSQTGKNTEAFF; DNA: TGTGCCAGCAGTCAGACAGGGAAGAACACTGAAGCTTTCTTT
J: TRBJ1-6; length: 12; V: TRBV2; D: NA; CDR3: CASIGGNSPLHF; DNA: TGTGCCAGCATAGGAGGTAATTCACCCCTCCACTTT
J: TRBJ1-6; length: 13; V: TRBV28; D: NA; CDR3: CASGGAVYSPLHF; DNA: TGTGCCAGCGGAGGGGCAGTTTATTCACCCCTCCACTTT
J: TRBJ2-4; length: 13; V: TRBV6-5; D: NA; CDR3: CASSYDSENIQYF; DNA: TGTGCCAGCAGTTACGACAGTGAAAACATTCAGTACTTC
J: TRBJ2-1; length: 19; V: TRBV4-2; D: NA; CDR3: CASSQGGSWREWYNNEQFF; DNA: TGTGCCAGCAGCCAAGGGGGGTCCTGGAGGGAGTGGTACAACAATGAGCAGTTCTTC
J: TRBJ2-4; length: 17; V: TRBV6-2/TRBV6-3; D: TRBD1; CDR3: CASSQYRGLRIGNIQYF; DNA: TGTGCCAGCAGTCAGTACAGGGGGCTAAGGATCGGAAACATTCAGTACTTC
J: TRBJ1-1; length: 13; V: TRBV12-3/TRBV12-4; D: NA; CDR3: CASSSRVNTEAFF; DNA: TGTGCCAGCAGTTCTCGCGTGAACACTGAAGCTTTCTTT
J: TRBJ1-6; length: 15; V: TRBV9; D: NA; CDR3: CASSARSSYNSPLHF; DNA: TGTGCCAGCAGCGCCCGGAGCTCCTATAATTCACCCCTCCACTTT
J: TRBJ2-3; length: 14; V: TRBV28; D: TRBD1; CDR3: CASIPGGGTDTQYF; DNA: TGTGCCAGCATCCCAGGGGGAGGCACAGATACGCAGTATTTT
J: TRBJ1-2; length: 15; V: TRBV19; D: NA; CDR3: CASSIDLPRGYGYTF; DNA: TGTGCCAGTAGTATTGACCTGCCCCGGGGCTATGGCTACACCTTC